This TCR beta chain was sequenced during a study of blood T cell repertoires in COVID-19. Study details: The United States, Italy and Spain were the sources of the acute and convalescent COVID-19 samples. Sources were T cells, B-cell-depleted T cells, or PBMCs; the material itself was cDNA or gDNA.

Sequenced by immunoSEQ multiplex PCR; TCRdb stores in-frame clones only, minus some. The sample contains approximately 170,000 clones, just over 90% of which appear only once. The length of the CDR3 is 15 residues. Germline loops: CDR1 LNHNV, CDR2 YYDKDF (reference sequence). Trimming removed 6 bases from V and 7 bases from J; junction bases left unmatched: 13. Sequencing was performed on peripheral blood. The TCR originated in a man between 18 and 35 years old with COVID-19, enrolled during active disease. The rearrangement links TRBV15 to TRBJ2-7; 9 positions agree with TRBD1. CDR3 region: CATRHRGQGKGEQYF. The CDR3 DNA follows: TGTGCCACCAGACACCGGGGACAGGGTAAAGGGGAGCAGTACTTC.